This paragraph covers one TCR beta chain sequence. The data stem from a study of brain T cells in children with intractable seizures. The germline CDR1 and CDR2 sequences are SGDLS and YYNGEE. Trimming shortened V by 1 base and J by 6 bases, and 12 bases separated the two germline ends. The CDR3 spans 14 residues. Using immunoSEQ multiplex PCR, the repertoire was profiled, and TCRdb retains in-frame clones only, with some absent. Among 95,000 to 120,000 clones, 85% to 95% were seen once, and the ten largest hold 3.8%. This clonotype originated in a boy less than two years old with hemimegalencephaly and intractable seizures. The sequences come from peripheral blood, collected at surgery. The chain recombines TRBV9 with TRBJ2-3, with D tentatively TRBD1 (5 bases). This chain's CDR3 is CASSVRPQGDTQYF. The CDR3 DNA follows: TGTGCCAGCAGCGTAAGGCCTCAGGGTGATACGCAGTATTTT.